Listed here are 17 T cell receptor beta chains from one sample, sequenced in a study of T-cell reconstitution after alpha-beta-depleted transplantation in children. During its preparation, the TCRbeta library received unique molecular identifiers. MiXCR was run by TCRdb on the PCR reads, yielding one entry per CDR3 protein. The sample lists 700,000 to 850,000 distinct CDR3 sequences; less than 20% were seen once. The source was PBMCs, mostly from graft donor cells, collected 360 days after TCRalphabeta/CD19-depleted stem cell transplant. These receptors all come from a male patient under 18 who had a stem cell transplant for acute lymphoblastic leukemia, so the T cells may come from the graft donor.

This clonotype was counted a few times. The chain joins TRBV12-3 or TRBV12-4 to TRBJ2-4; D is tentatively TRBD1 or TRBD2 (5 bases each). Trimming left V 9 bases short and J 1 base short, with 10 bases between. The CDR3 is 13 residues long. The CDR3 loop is CARGEGAKNIQYF. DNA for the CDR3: TGTGCCAGAGGCGAGGGGGCCAAAAACATTCAGTACTTC.

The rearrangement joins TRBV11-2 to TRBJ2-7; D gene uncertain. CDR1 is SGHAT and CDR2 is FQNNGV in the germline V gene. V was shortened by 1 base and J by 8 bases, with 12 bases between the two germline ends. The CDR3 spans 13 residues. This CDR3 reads CASSLVLGYQQYF. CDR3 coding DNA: TGTGCCAGCAGCTTAGTCCTCGGATACCAGCAGTACTTC.

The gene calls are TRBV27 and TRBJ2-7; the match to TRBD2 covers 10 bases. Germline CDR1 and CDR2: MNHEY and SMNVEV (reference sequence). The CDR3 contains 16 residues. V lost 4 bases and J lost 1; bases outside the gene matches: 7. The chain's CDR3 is CASSSLAGGFSYEQYF. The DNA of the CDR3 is TGTGCCAGCAGTTCGTTAGCGGGAGGCTTTTCCTACGAGCAGTACTTC.

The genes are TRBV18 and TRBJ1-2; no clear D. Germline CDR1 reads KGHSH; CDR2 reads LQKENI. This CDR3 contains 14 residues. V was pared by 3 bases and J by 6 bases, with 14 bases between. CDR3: CASSPYTGGNGYTF. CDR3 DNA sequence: TGTGCCAGCTCACCTTACACGGGCGGGAATGGCTACACCTTC. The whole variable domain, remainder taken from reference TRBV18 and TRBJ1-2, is NAGVMQNPRHLVRRRGQEARLRCSPMKGHSHVYWYRQLPEEGLKFMVYLQKENIIDESGMPKERFSAEFPKEGPSILRIQQVVRGDSAAYFCASSPYTGGNGYTFGSGTRLTVV.

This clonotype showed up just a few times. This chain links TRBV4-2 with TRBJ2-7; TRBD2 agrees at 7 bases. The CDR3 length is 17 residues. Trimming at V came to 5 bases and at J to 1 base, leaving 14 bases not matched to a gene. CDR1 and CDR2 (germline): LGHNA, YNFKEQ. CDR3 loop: CASSGRRGLPGSYEQYF. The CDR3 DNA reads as TGTGCCAGCAGCGGGAGGAGGGGACTACCGGGTTCCTACGAGCAGTACTTC.

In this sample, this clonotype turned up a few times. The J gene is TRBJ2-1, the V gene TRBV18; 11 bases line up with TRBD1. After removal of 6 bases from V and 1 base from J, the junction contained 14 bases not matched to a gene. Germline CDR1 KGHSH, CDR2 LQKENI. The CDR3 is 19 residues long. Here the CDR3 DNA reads TGTGCCAGCTCGGGCATAGGACAGGGGGCCCCCCAGTCCTACAATGAGCAGTTCTTC. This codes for CASSGIGQGAPQSYNEQFF. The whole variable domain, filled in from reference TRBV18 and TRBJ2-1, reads NAGVMQNPRHLVRRRGQEARLRCSPMKGHSHVYWYRQLPEEGLKFMVYLQKENIIDESGMPKERFSAEFPKEGPSILRIQQVVRGDSAAYFCASSGIGQGAPQSYNEQFFGPGTRLTVL.

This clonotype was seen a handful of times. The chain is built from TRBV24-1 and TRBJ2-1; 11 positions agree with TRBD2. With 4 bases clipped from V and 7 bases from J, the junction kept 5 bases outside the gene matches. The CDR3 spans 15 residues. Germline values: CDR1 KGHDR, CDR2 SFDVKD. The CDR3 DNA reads TGTGCCACCAGTGACGCCGCTAGCGGGAGGAATGAGCAGTTCTTC. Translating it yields CATSDAASGRNEQFF.

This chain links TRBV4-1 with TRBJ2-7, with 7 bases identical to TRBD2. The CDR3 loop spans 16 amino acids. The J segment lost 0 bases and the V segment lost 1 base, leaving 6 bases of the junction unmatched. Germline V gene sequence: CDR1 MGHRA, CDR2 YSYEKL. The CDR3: CASSQAAASGSYEQYF. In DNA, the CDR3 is TGCGCCAGCAGCCAAGCTGCGGCTAGCGGCTCCTACGAGCAGTACTTC.

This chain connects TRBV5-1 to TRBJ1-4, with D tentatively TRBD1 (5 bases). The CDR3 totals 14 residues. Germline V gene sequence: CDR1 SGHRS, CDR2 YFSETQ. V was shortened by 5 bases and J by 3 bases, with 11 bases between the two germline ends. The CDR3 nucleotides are TGCGCCAGCAGGATACAGGTATCTAATGAAAAACTGTTTTTT. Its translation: CASRIQVSNEKLFF.

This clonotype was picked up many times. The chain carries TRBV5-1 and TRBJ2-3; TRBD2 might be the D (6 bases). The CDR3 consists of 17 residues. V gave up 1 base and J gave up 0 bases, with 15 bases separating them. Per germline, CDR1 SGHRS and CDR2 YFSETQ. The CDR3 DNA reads TGCGCCAGCAGCTTGCTGAGAAGCGGGCCTAGCACAGATACGCAGTATTTT. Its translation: CASSLLRSGPSTDTQYF.

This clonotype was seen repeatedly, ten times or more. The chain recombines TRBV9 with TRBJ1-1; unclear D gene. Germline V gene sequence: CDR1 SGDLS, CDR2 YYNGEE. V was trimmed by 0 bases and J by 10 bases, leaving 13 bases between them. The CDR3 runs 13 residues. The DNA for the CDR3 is TGTGCCAGCAGCGTAGCTCCAAACTCTGGAGCTTTCTTT. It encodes CASSVAPNSGAFF.

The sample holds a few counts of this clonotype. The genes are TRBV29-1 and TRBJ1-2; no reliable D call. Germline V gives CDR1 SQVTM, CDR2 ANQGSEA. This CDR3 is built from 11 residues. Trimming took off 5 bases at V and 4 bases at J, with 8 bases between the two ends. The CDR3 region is CSVPLPYGYTF. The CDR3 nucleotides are TGCAGCGTTCCACTCCCCTATGGCTACACCTTC.

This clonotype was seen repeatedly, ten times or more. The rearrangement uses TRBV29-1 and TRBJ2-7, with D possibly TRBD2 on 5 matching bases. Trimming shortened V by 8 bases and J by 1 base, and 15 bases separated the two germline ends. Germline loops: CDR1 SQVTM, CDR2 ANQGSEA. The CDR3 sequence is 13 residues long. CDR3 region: CSPPSLHSYEQYF. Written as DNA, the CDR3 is TGCAGCCCCCCTAGCTTGCATTCCTACGAGCAGTACTTC.

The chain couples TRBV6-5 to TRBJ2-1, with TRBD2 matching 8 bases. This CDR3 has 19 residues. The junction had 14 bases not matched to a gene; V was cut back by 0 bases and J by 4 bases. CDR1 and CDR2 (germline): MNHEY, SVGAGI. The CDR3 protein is CASSYSSGLAELFYNEQFF. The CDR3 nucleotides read TGTGCCAGCAGTTACTCCTCCGGACTAGCTGAACTCTTTTACAATGAGCAGTTCTTC.

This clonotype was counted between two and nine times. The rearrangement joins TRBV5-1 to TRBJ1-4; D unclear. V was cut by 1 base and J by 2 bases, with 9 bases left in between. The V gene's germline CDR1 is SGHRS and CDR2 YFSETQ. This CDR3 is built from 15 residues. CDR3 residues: CASSLIPGTNEKLFF. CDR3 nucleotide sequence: TGCGCCAGCAGCTTGATCCCGGGGACTAATGAAAAACTGTTTTTT.

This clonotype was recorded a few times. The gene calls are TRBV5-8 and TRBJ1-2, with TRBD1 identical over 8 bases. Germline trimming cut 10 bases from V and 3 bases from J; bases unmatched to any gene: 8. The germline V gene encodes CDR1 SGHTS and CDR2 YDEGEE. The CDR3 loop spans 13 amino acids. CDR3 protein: CAGAGGADYGYTF. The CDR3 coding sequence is TGTGCCGGTGCAGGGGGCGCTGACTATGGCTACACCTTC.

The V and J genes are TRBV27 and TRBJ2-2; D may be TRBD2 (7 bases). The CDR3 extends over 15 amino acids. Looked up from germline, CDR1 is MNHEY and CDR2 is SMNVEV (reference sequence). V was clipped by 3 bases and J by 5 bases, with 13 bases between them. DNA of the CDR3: TGTGCCAGCAGTTTCCAACAGGGAGGGACCGGGGAGCTGTTTTTT. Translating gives CASSFQQGGTGELFF.